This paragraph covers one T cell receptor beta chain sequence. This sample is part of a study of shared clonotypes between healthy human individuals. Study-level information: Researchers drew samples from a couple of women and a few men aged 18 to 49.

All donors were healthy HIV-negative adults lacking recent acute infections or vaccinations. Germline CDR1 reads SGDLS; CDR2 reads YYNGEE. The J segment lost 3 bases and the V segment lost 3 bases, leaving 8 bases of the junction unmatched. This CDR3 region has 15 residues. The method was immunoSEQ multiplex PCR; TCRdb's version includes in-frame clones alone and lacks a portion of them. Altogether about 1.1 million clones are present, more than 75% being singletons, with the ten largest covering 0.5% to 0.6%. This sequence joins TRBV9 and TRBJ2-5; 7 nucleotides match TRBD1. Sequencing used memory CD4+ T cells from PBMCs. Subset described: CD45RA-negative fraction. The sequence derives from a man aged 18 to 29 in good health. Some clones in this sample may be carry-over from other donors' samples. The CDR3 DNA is TGTGCCAGCAGCGAGGGGGCCTTCAGGGAAGAGACCCAGTACTTC. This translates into CASSEGAFREETQYF.